A single sample gave rise to the 18 T cell receptor beta chains below, sequenced in a study of CXCR3-negative and CXCR3-positive naive CD8 T cells. Study-level results: TRB CDR3s were more hydrophobic in CXCR3-positive than in CXCR3-negative naive cells.

The libraries of TRB cDNA were constructed through 5' RACE using UMI labels. TCRdb derives one entry per CDR3 protein from the 5' RACE reads, leaving out DNA. The sample shows roughly 110,000 distinct CDR3 sequences, and more than 0.35% sits with its ten largest clones. Which antigens these TCRs recognize remains unknown. The sample was naive CXCR3+ CD8+ T cells from blood. Subset here: CD45RO-CCR7+CD27+CD95- naive CD8+ T cells expressing CXCR3 (TNR3+). Receptor source: a human donor in good health. Some clones in this sample may be carry-over from other donors' samples.

This chain connects TRBV5-4 to TRBJ1-1. The germline V gene has CDR1 SGHNT and CDR2 YYREEE (reference sequence). CDR3 length: 13 amino acids. The CDR3 spells CASSLDGSSEAFF. The full variable domain, its missing parts supplied by reference TRBV5-4 and TRBJ1-1, is ETGVTQSPTHLIKTRGQQVTLRCSSQSGHNTVSWYQQALGQGPQFIFQYYREEENGRGNFPPRFSGLQFPNYSSELNVNALELDDSALYLCASSLDGSSEAFFGQGTRLTVV.

The chain links TRBV7-9 to TRBJ2-1. The CDR3 has 15 amino acids. Germline CDR1 SEHNR, CDR2 FQNEAQ (reference sequence). CDR3 sequence: CASSSHRGENNEQFF.

The chain recombines TRBV29-1 with TRBJ2-2. The CDR3 extends over 14 amino acids. Germline V gene data show CDR1 as SQVTM and CDR2 as ANQGSEA. The CDR3: CSVEVVLNTGELFF.

The V call is TRBV6-2 or TRBV6-3, the J call TRBJ2-3. This CDR3 contains 14 residues. The germline V gene has CDR1 MNHEY and CDR2 SVGEGT. This CDR3 is CASSYSRPSDTQYF.

V usage is TRBV4-3 and J usage is TRBJ2-7; the D gene TCRdb calls, TRBD1, cannot be checked with no DNA. The CDR3 is 16 amino acids. Per germline, CDR1 LGHNA and CDR2 YSLEER. The CDR3 sequence: CASSQDRDLRDYEQYF.

This chain links TRBV11-2 with TRBJ2-5; TCRdb designates TRBD2, a call that cannot be tested without DNA. The CDR3 runs 16 residues. The germline V gene encodes CDR1 SGHAT and CDR2 FQNNGV. This CDR3 reads CASSFLSGTDQETHYF.

The genes are TRBV5-6 and TRBJ2-1; TCRdb selects TRBD2, and the lack of DNA leaves this call unchecked. This CDR3 contains 15 residues. Germline-derived CDR1 and CDR2 are SGHDT and YYEEEE. CDR3 loop: CASSFSASGVDEQFF. The variable domain in full, completed from reference TRBV5-6 and TRBJ2-1, reads DAGVTQSPTHLIKTRGQQVTLRCSPKSGHDTVSWYQQALGQGPQFIFQYYEEEERQRGNFPDRFSGHQFPNYSSELNVNALLLGDSALYLCASSFSASGVDEQFFGPGTRLTVL.

The chain couples TRBV7-6 to TRBJ2-7; TCRdb's D gene call, TRBD1, goes unchecked for lack of DNA. CDR3 length: 15 amino acids. In germline, CDR1 is SGHVS, CDR2 FNYEAQ. CDR3: CASSLSRQGVNEQYF.

The chain couples TRBV9 to TRBJ2-3. Looked up from germline, CDR1 is SGDLS and CDR2 is YYNGEE. This CDR3 spans 13 amino acids. This CDR3 is CASSVESPDTQYF.

CDR3 amino acids: CSVGLAGFTDTQYF. This rearrangement joins TRBV29-1 to TRBJ2-3; with no DNA, the TCRdb D assignment of TRBD2 cannot be verified. The CDR3 is 14 amino acids. Looked up from germline, CDR1 is SQVTM and CDR2 is ANQGSEA.

CDR3 in amino acids: CAGSLGQGSSYEQYF. The genes are TRBV5-1 and TRBJ2-7; checking the TCRdb D call of TRBD1 is not possible without DNA. Looked up from germline, CDR1 is SGHRS and CDR2 is YFSETQ. The CDR3 loop spans 15 amino acids.

This sequence joins TRBV7-9 and TRBJ1-2; the TCRdb call, TRBD1, lacks DNA for checking. The CDR3 length is 13 residues. Per the germline V gene, CDR1 is SEHNR and CDR2 is FQNEAQ (reference sequence). The CDR3 sequence is CASSSNRGYGYTF.

The CDR3 is CASSAGLTYNEQFF. This chain joins TRBV2 and TRBJ2-1; TCRdb's D call, TRBD2, is unchecked because there is no DNA. Germline assignment: CDR1 SNHLY and CDR2 FYNNEI. This CDR3 is 14 amino acids long.

The genes are TRBV12-3 or TRBV12-4 and TRBJ2-5; the D call from TCRdb, TRBD1, cannot be confirmed without DNA. This CDR3 has 13 residues. This CDR3 is CASWDRGQETQYF.

The genes are TRBV7-8 and TRBJ2-7; no DNA is available, so the TRBD1 call from TCRdb remains unchecked. From germline, CDR1 is SGHVS and CDR2 FQNEAQ. This CDR3 region has 13 residues. CDR3 region: CASSTIIDRQQYF.

V usage is TRBV10-3 and J usage is TRBJ2-1; no DNA is available, so the TRBD1 call from TCRdb remains unchecked. The CDR3 spans 13 residues. Germline lookup yields CDR1 ENHRY and CDR2 SYGVKD. The CDR3 loop reads CAISETGGNEQFF.

This chain joins TRBV30 and TRBJ2-3; no DNA is available, so the TRBD1 call from TCRdb remains unchecked. The V gene's germline CDR1 is GTSNPN and CDR2 SVGIG (reference sequence). The CDR3 length is 14 residues. The CDR3 is CACTQGATSDTQYF. Drawing the rest from reference TRBV30 and TRBJ2-3, the complete variable domain is SQTIHQWPATLVQPVGSPLSLECTVEGTSNPNLYWYRQAAGRGLQLLFYSVGIGQISSEVPQNLSASRPQDRQFILSSKKLLLSDSGFYLCACTQGATSDTQYFGPGTRLTVL.

The V gene is TRBV29-1, the J gene TRBJ2-3; TCRdb gives TRBD2 as the D gene, but with no DNA this cannot be confirmed. The CDR3 loop spans 15 amino acids. Per the germline V gene, CDR1 is SQVTM and CDR2 is ANQGSEA. The CDR3 protein is CSVEPSGVGTDTQYF.